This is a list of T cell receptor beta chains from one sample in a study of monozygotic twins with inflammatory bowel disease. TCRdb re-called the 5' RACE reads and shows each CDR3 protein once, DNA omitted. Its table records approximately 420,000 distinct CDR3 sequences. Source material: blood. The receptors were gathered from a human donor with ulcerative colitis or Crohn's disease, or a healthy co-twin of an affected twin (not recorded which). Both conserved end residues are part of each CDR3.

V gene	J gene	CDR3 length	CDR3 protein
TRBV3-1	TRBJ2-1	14	CASSPLASGGEQFF
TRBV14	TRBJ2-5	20	CASSQGPRVGRRSYQETQYF
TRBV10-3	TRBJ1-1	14	CAISESSPGLEAFF
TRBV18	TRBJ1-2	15	CASSEQGPETYGYTF
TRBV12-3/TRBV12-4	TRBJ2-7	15	CASSLTADGTYEQYF
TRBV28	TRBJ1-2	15	CASSLSRTGKGGYTF
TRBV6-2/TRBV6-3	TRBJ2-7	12	CASSSSGTSHAF
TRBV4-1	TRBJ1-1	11	CASSQGQGAFF
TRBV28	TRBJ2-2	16	CASSLGGMEGTGELFF
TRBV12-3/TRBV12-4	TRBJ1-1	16	CASSNPGRGLYTEAFF
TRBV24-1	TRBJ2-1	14	CATSDVGGLREQFF
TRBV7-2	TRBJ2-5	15	CASSLGGTGIETQYF
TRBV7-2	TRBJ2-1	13	CASTRLSFSEQFF
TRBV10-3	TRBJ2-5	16	CAIRGGTSGDQETQYF
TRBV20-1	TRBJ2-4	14	CSAPKGTGENIQYF
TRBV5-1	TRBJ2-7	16	CASSLQSGEMAYEQYF
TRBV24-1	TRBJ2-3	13	CATSEFSADTQYF
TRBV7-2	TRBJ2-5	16	CASSSIRLAGRETQYF
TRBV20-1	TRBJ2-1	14	CSASGLAHYNEQFF
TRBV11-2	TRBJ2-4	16	CASSVTGGVAKNIQYF
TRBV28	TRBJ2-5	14	CASSPFGRRETQYF
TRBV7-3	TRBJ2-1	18	CASSLEGGLAGSYNEQFF
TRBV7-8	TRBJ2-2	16	CASRPLAGASTGELFF
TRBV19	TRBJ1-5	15	CASEGAAHSNQPQHF
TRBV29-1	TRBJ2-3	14	CSVEDGGAKDTQYF
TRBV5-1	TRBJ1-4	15	CASTETGTGGEKLFF
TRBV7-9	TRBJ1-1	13	CASSFEINTEAFF
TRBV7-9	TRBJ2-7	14	CASSSGQGMYEQYF
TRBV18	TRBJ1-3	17	CASSSLASQSSGNTIYF
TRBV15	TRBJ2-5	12	CATSRDRETQYF
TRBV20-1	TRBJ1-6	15	CSARAPAGYNSPLHF
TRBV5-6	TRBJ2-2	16	CASSSRTSGPTGELFF
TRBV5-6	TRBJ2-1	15	CASRLGGNRINEQFF
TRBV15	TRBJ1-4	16	CATSRAGGAANEKLFF
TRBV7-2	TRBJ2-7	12	CASRTQGYEQYF
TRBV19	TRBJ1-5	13	CASSKGAHQPQHF
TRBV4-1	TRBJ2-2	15	CASSQDGAGTGELFF
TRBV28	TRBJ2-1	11	CASRLGRQGFF